Reported below is one T cell receptor beta chain. Its antigen remains unknown. This entry comes from a study of cytomegalovirus exposure and HLA in healthy donors. Study-wide context: The early release's HLA-typed donors yielded approximately 81 million unique TCRs.

V dropped 5 bases and J dropped 1 base, with 15 bases sitting between them. This CDR3 has 15 residues. Germline-derived CDR1 and CDR2 are LNHDA and SQIVND (reference sequence). The PCR ran on 60 Vbeta and 13 Jbeta primers. Sequencing used immunoSEQ multiplex PCR; TCRdb keeps in-frame clones, though not all of them. The table records roughly 190,000 clones, around 86% of them present only once. Study results and limitations: An ancestry cluster, one associated with Asian ancestry, reportedly showed fewer N-insertions than the approximately 660-donor mean in a later analysis. Several V segments, TRBV6-2 and TRBV6-3 among them, could not be told apart and were dropped.

The receptor comes from a woman between 45 and 65 years old in good health and CMV-seropositive. Sequencing was carried out using PBMCs. The genes are TRBV19 and TRBJ2-7; D possibly corresponds to TRBD1 (7 bases). CDR3 sequence (DNA): TGTGCCAGTAGTCCCGGTTCAGGGGGGTCCTACGAGCAGTACTTC. This codes for CASSPGSGGSYEQYF.